This T cell receptor beta chain was recovered during a study of graft-versus-host responses after intestinal transplantation. Looking at the study overall: Recipients had multivisceral, liver-intestinal, or isolated intestinal transplants. Study-level findings and limits: Investigators detected GvH clones in recipient marrow, with some emerging earlier in ileum or blood. Some patients had graft-donor T cell macrochimerism, and their allografts showed high graft-versus-host to host-versus-graft clonal ratios. Declines in HvG clones occurring early post-transplant were associated with peak circulating GvH clone levels.

On this clone itself: What it recognizes is unknown.

Trimming took 5 bases from V and 0 from J, leaving 7 bases between them. The V gene's germline CDR1 is SQVTM and CDR2 ANQGSEA. This CDR3 has 12 residues. Profiling relied on immunoSEQ multiplex PCR, and the TCRdb table lists in-frame clones only, not all of them. Found here are about 100,000 clones, over 80% of them singletons; the top ten hold approximately 5.6%. The sample here was unstimulated CD8+ T cells sorted from spleen or lymph node cells, taken before intestinal transplant. The chain recombines TRBV29-1 with TRBJ1-2, with D possibly matching TRBD1 (5 bases). The TCR was taken from a human donor who received an intestinal transplant. CDR3 in DNA: TGCAGCGTTTTGGACACTAACTATGGCTACACCTTC. Translated, it gives CSVLDTNYGYTF.